The 5 T cell receptor beta chains in this list originate from one sample, sequenced in a study of CD8+ T cells in alopecia areata. Reverse transcribed after extraction, RNA yielded cDNA as the sequencing template. The data were produced by immunoSEQ multiplex PCR, yet TCRdb's version contains in-frame clones alone and is incomplete. The data show around 2,000 clones, about three quarters seen once. Regarding treatment: oral pan-JAK inhibitor, 5-10 mg twice daily. Alopecia areata patients had lesional scalp punch biopsies and peripheral blood taken from them. Here the sequenced sample was skin, taken at approximately week 45, from a patient treated with tofacitinib. The receptors come from a human donor with alopecia areata.

The chain recombines TRBV5-5 with TRBJ2-5; D call uncertain. Germline loops: CDR1 SGHKS, CDR2 YYEKEE (reference sequence). This CDR3 spans 15 amino acids. Trimming stripped 0 bases from V and 2 bases from J, with 11 bases between. The CDR3 spells CASSLAGSSQETQYF. In DNA form, the CDR3 reads TGTGCCAGCAGCTTGGCGGGCAGCTCACAAGAGACCCAGTACTTC.

This clone showed up just a few times. The chain combines TRBV2 with TRBJ1-1, with D possibly matching TRBD1 (5 bases). CDR1 is SNHLY, CDR2 FYNNEI, per germline. This CDR3 has 18 amino acids. V lost 7 bases and J lost 0, with 24 bases in between. As DNA, the CDR3 is TGTGCCAGCACTGTCCCCTCCGGGACTTTAGACTTGAACACTGAAGCTTTCTTT. Translating it yields CASTVPSGTLDLNTEAFF.

To note about this clone: At the DNA level, this CDR3 is encoded by other sequences in the same sample as well. The CDR3 coding sequence is TGTGCCAGCAGCTTGGCCAGGGTATTGGGGGGTGGCTACACCTTC. Its protein product is CASSLARVLGGGYTF. This chain uses TRBV5-6 with TRBJ1-2; a possible D gene is TRBD1 (5 bases). CDR3 length equals 15 residues. The germline V gene encodes CDR1 SGHDT and CDR2 YYEEEE. V was trimmed by 0 bases and J by 7 bases, leaving 16 bases between them.

This clone was picked up a small number of times. This chain uses TRBV29-1 with TRBJ2-7; 9 nucleotides agree with TRBD2. J was trimmed by 1 base and V by 6 bases; bases with no gene match: 13. CDR1 SQVTM and CDR2 ANQGSEA come from the germline V gene. This CDR3 is built from 16 residues. The DNA for the CDR3 is TGCAGCGTCGTAGCAGCGGGGGGCCCCCGTTCCTACGAGCAGTACTTC. Translated: CSVVAAGGPRSYEQYF.

V usage is TRBV9 and J usage is TRBJ2-2; no firm D call. V shed 0 bases and J shed 1 base, with 4 bases lying between them. The V gene's germline CDR1 is SGDLS and CDR2 YYNGEE. This CDR3 comprises 14 residues. CDR3 region: CASSVGWNTGELFF. CDR3 nucleotide sequence: TGTGCCAGCAGCGTAGGTTGGAACACCGGGGAGCTGTTTTTT.